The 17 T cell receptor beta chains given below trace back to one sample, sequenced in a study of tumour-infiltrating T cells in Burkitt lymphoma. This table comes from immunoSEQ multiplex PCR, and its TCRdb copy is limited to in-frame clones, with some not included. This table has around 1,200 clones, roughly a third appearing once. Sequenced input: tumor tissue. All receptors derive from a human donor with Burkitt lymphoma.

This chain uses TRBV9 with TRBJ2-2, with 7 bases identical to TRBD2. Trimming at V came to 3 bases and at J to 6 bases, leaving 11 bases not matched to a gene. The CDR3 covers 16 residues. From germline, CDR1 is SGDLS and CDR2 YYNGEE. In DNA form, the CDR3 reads TGTGCCAGCAGCGCCGTGGGGGGAGCGGGACCCGGGGAGCTGTTTTTT. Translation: CASSAVGGAGPGELFF.

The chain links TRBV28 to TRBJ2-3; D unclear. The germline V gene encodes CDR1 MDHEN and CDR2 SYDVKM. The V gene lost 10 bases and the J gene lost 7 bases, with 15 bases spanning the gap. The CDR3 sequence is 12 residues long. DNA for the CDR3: TGTGCCACTGAAATTAGTACGAATACGCAGTATTTT. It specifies CATEISTNTQYF.

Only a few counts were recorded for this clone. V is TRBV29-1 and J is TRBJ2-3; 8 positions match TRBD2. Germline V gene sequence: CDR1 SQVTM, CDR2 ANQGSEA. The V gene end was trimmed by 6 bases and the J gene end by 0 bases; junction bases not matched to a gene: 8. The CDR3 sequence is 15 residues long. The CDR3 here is CSVAGLGDSTDTQYF. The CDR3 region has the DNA TGCAGCGTCGCGGGACTAGGGGACAGCACAGATACGCAGTATTTT.

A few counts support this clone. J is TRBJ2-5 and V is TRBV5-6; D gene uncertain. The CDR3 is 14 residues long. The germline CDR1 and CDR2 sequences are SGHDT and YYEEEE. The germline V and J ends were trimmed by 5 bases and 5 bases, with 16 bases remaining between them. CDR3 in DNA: TGTGCCAGCAGTTATTGGCTAACGTGGGAGACCCAGTACTTC. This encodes CASSYWLTWETQYF.

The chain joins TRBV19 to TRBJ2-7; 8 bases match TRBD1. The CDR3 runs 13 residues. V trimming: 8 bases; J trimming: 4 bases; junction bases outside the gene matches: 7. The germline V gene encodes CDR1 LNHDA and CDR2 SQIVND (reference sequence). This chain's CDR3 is CASGQGAAYEQYF. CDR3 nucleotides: TGTGCCAGTGGACAGGGAGCGGCGTACGAGCAGTACTTC.

CDR3 DNA: TGTGCCAGCAGCCACCCAACTAGCGGGGTCACAGATACGCAGTATTTT. Amino acids: CASSHPTSGVTDTQYF. The chain recombines TRBV7-9 with TRBJ2-3; 10 bases align to TRBD2. The trim removed 5 bases at V and 2 bases at J, leaving 7 bases unmatched. Per germline, CDR1 SEHNR and CDR2 FQNEAQ (reference sequence). This CDR3 has 16 residues.

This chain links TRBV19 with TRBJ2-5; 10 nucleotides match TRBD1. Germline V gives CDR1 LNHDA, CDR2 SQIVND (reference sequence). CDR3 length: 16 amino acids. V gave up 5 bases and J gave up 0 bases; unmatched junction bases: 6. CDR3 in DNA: TGTGCCAGTAGTCCCAGGGACAGGGGATACCAAGAGACCCAGTACTTC. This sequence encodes CASSPRDRGYQETQYF.

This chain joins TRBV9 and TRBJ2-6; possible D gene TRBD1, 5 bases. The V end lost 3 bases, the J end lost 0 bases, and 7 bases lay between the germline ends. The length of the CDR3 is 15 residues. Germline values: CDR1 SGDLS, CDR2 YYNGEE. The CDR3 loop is CASSADSSGANVLTF. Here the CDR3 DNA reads TGTGCCAGCAGCGCAGACAGCTCTGGGGCCAACGTCCTGACTTTC.

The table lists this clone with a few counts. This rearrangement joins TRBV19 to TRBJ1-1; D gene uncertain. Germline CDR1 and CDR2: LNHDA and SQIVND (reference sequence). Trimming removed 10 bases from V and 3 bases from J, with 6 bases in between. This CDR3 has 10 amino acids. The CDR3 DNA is TGTGCCACAGTTCACACTGAAGCTTTCTTT. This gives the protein CATVHTEAFF.

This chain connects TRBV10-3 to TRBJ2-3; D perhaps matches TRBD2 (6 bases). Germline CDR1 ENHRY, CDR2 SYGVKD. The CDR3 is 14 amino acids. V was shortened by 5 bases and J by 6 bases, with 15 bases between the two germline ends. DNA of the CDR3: TGTGCCATCAGTCATCCGGGACTTGTTGATACGCAGTATTTT. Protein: CAISHPGLVDTQYF.

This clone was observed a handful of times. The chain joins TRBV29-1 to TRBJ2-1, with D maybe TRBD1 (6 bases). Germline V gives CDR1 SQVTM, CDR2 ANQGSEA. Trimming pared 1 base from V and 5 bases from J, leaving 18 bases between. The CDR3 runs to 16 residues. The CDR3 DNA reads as TGCAGCGTTGAAGGGCGTTGGGGGCGGGTTGACAATGAGCAGTTCTTC. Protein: CSVEGRWGRVDNEQFF.

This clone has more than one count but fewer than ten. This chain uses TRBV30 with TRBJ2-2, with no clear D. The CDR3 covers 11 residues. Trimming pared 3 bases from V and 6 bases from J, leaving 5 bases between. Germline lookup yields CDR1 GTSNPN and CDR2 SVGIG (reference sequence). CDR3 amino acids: CAWRGPGELFF. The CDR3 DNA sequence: TGTGCCTGGAGAGGCCCCGGGGAGCTGTTTTTT.

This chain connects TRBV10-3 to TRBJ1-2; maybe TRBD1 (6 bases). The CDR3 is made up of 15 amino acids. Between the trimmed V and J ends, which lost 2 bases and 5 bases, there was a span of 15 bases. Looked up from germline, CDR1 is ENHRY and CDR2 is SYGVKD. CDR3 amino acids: CAISEGGRERYGYTF. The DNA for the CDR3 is TGTGCCATCAGTGAGGGGGGCAGGGAACGGTATGGCTACACCTTC.

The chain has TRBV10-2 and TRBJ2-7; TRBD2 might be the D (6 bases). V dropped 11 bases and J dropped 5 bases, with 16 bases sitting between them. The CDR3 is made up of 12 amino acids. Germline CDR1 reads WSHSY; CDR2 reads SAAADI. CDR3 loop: CAGGWAPHEQYF. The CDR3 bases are TGCGCCGGGGGGTGGGCCCCCCACGAGCAGTACTTC.

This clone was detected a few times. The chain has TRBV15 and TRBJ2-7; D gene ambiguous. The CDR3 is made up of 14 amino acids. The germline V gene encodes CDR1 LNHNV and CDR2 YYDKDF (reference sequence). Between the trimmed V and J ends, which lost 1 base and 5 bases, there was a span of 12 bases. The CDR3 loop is CATSRVGYSHEQYF. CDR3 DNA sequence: TGTGCCACCAGCAGAGTAGGATACAGCCACGAGCAGTACTTC.

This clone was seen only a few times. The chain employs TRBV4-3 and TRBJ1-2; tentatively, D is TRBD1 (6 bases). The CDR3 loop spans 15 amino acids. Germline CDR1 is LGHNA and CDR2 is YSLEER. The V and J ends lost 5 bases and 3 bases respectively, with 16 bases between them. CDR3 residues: CASSSGGGSYYGYTF. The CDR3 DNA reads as TGCGCCAGCAGCTCGGGGGGGGGCAGTTACTATGGCTACACCTTC.

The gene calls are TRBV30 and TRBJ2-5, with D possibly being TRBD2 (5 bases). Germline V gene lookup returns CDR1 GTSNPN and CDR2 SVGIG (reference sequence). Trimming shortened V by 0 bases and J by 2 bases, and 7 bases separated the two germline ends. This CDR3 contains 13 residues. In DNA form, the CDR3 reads TGTGCCTGGAGTGTTGGACTTCAAGAGACCCAGTACTTC. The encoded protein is CAWSVGLQETQYF.